The 22 T cell receptor beta chains below come from one sample, sequenced in a study of T cell responses to AZD1222 COVID-19 vaccine. Measured with immunoSEQ multiplex PCR; TCRdb has only the in-frame clones, and not every one. In the table there are more than 110,000 clones, approximately 90% of which are singletons. The sequencing used peripheral blood, collected on day 0 of AZD1222 vaccination. These TCRs come from an adult in good health.

The rearrangement links TRBV2 to TRBJ1-2; no clear D gene. V was pared by 8 bases and J by 0 bases, with 10 bases between. Per germline, CDR1 SNHLY and CDR2 FYNNEI. There are 13 residues in the CDR3. CDR3 sequence reads: CASHGDSNYGYTF. For the CDR3, the DNA is TGTGCCAGCCACGGGGATTCTAACTATGGCTACACCTTC.

The genes are TRBV5-6 and TRBJ2-2, with 10 nucleotides matching TRBD1. Germline V gives CDR1 SGHDT, CDR2 YYEEEE. J gave up 6 bases and V 6 bases, and 11 bases lay outside the gene matches. The CDR3 spans 16 residues. The DNA for the CDR3 is TGTGCCAGCACCCCCTCTGAGGACAGGGGGTCCGGGGAGCTGTTTTTT. This sequence encodes CASTPSEDRGSGELFF.

The chain uses TRBV7-8 and TRBJ2-1; no definite D call. Per the germline V gene, CDR1 is SGHVS and CDR2 is FQNEAQ. This CDR3 has 12 residues. The V gene lost 5 bases and the J gene lost 10 bases, with 12 bases spanning the gap. The CDR3: CASSQSAREQFF. The DNA of the CDR3 is TGTGCCAGCAGCCAATCGGCCAGGGAGCAGTTCTTC.

The genes are TRBV3-1 (or the pseudogene TRBV3-2) and TRBJ2-2; D not resolved. The CDR3 covers 16 residues. The V end was cut by 4 bases, the J end by 0 bases, with 12 bases between. Germline loops: CDR1 LGHDT, CDR2 YNNKEL (reference sequence). The CDR3 spells CASSRTLTPNTGELFF. CDR3 DNA sequence: TGTGCCAGCAGCCGGACCTTAACACCGAACACCGGGGAGCTGTTTTTT.

The chain uses TRBV30 and TRBJ1-5, with 7 bases that match TRBD1. Germline V lookup: CDR1 GTSNPN, CDR2 SVGIG (reference sequence). The CDR3 contains 13 residues. The V gene end was trimmed by 1 base and the J gene end by 6 bases; junction bases not matched to a gene: 3. CDR3 protein: CAWSASGGQPQHF. CDR3 in DNA: TGTGCCTGGAGTGCTTCAGGGGGTCAGCCCCAGCATTTT.

V is TRBV28 and J is TRBJ2-1, with D possibly matching TRBD1 (5 bases). Deletions cut 4 bases from V and 5 bases from J, with 21 bases between. The CDR3 consists of 17 residues. The germline V gene has CDR1 MDHEN and CDR2 SYDVKM. The CDR3 DNA reads TGTGCCAGCAGTTGGGGTGGGTGGCTGAGACAGAACAATGAGCAGTTCTTC. It codes for CASSWGGWLRQNNEQFF.

The chain's CDR3 is CASSVAIGSTEAFF. The CDR3 nucleotides are TGTGCCAGCAGCGTAGCTATAGGCAGCACTGAAGCTTTCTTT. V is TRBV9 and J is TRBJ1-1; D ambiguous. The CDR3 runs 14 residues. The germline CDR1 and CDR2 sequences are SGDLS and YYNGEE. V dropped 0 bases and J dropped 4 bases, with 10 bases sitting between them.

This chain links TRBV12-3 or TRBV12-4 with TRBJ2-3, with unresolved D. This CDR3 is built from 12 residues. With 5 bases removed from V and 4 bases from J, the gap between germline ends came to 7 bases. The CDR3 coding sequence is TGTGCCAGCAGTCGCACGGCAGATACGCAGTATTTT. It yields the protein CASSRTADTQYF.

The V call is TRBV4-3, the J call TRBJ1-6; maybe TRBD1 (6 bases). Trimming took 2 bases from V and 14 from J, leaving 13 bases between them. Germline V CDR1 and CDR2: LGHNA, YSLEER. There are 13 residues in the CDR3. CDR3 sequence: CASSQLQGESLHF. The DNA of the CDR3 is TGCGCCAGCAGCCAACTACAGGGAGAATCCCTCCACTTT.

This clone was seen just once. V and J are TRBV28 and TRBJ1-2; D unresolved. This CDR3 region has 13 residues. V was cut by 6 bases and J by 10 bases, with 18 bases left in between. Germline V lookup: CDR1 MDHEN, CDR2 SYDVKM. CDR3 region: CASSLPGRRLYTF. The DNA for the CDR3 is TGTGCCAGCAGCCTACCCGGGCGTCGACTCTACACCTTC.

The V call is TRBV6-1, the J call TRBJ2-7, with TRBD1 as a possible D gene (6 bases). This CDR3 comprises 14 residues. CDR1 MNHNS and CDR2 SASEGT come from the germline V gene. Trimming removed 1 base from V and 8 bases from J, with 15 bases in between. CDR3 nucleotide sequence: TGTGCCAGCAGTGAAGGGGGACATCTTCTCAAGCAGTACTTC. Residues: CASSEGGHLLKQYF.

This clone was seen once. The chain uses TRBV6-6 and TRBJ2-5; no firm D call. V dropped 0 bases and J dropped 5 bases, with 7 bases sitting between them. Per the germline V gene, CDR1 is MNHNY and CDR2 is SVGAGI (reference sequence). The CDR3 is 13 amino acids. The CDR3 coding sequence is TGTGCCAGCAGTTACTCTCAGTTGGAGACCCAGTACTTC. It codes for CASSYSQLETQYF.

The V gene is TRBV7-9, the J gene TRBJ1-2; D is unresolved. Germline-derived CDR1 and CDR2 are SEHNR and FQNEAQ (reference sequence). The CDR3 sequence is 13 residues long. V lost 5 bases to trimming and J lost 5 bases, with 12 bases between them. The DNA for the CDR3 is TGTGCCAGCAGCCACATCCGAAAATATGGCTACACCTTC. This sequence encodes CASSHIRKYGYTF.

The V gene is TRBV6-5, the J gene TRBJ1-1, with TRBD1 identical over 10 bases. Trimming at V came to 0 bases and at J to 7 bases, leaving 2 bases not matched to a gene. Germline V gene data show CDR1 as MNHEY and CDR2 as SVGAGI. The CDR3 consists of 14 residues. CDR3 DNA: TGTGCCAGCAGTTACTCGGGGACAGGGGTTGAAGCTTTCTTT. The encoded protein is CASSYSGTGVEAFF.

This rearrangement joins TRBV6-6 to TRBJ2-7; no clear D gene. V shed 2 bases and J shed 5 bases, with 7 bases lying between them. The CDR3 has 12 amino acids. Germline-derived CDR1 and CDR2 are MNHNY and SVGAGI (reference sequence). The CDR3 spells CASSYTTDEQYF. DNA for the CDR3: TGTGCCAGCAGTTACACGACGGACGAGCAGTACTTC.

The chain carries TRBV27 and TRBJ1-2, with D hard to call. The CDR3 length is 14 residues. Germline V CDR1 and CDR2: MNHEY, SMNVEV (reference sequence). V was trimmed by 4 bases and J by 8 bases, leaving 17 bases between them. The CDR3 is CASSSWVDSVGYTF. The CDR3 nucleotides read TGTGCCAGCAGTTCGTGGGTCGACTCGGTCGGCTACACCTTC.

This clone has only one observation. This sequence joins TRBV7-3 and TRBJ2-7; TRBD2 agrees at 10 bases. V was pared by 2 bases and J by 6 bases, with 4 bases of the junction left unmatched. Germline lookup yields CDR1 SGHTA and CDR2 FQGTGA. The CDR3 has 14 residues. CDR3 amino acids: CASSLSGLAAEQYF. As DNA, the CDR3 is TGTGCCAGCAGCTTATCCGGACTAGCGGCCGAGCAGTACTTC.

The J gene is TRBJ1-1, the V gene TRBV4-1; D might be TRBD1 (6 bases). The germline V gene encodes CDR1 MGHRA and CDR2 YSYEKL. Trimming stripped 2 bases from V and 9 bases from J, with 22 bases between. The CDR3 is 16 residues long. The CDR3 region has the DNA TGCGCCAGCAGCCAACCACTGGGACATCGAGACCTCCAAGCTTTCTTT. It specifies CASSQPLGHRDLQAFF.

This clone has a single count. The V and J genes are TRBV4-2 and TRBJ1-6; 9 bases line up with TRBD1. CDR1 LGHNA and CDR2 YNFKEQ come from the germline V gene. The CDR3 is made up of 17 amino acids. V lost 1 base to trimming and J lost 2 bases; unmatched junction nucleotides: 3. The CDR3 DNA reads as TGTGCCAGCAGCCAAGTGGGACAGGGCCCCTATAATTCACCCCTCCACTTT. Translation: CASSQVGQGPYNSPLHF.

This chain uses TRBV27 with TRBJ1-6, with a weak D call TRBD1 (6 bases). The V and J ends lost 0 bases and 0 bases respectively, with 15 bases between them. CDR3 length: 19 amino acids. The germline CDR1 and CDR2 sequences are MNHEY and SMNVEV (reference sequence). CDR3 nucleotides: TGTGCCAGCAGTTTATCGAGGGGGGGTTCCAACTCCTATAATTCACCCCTCCACTTT. Its protein product is CASSLSRGGSNSYNSPLHF.

V usage is TRBV27 and J usage is TRBJ2-3; tentative D call: TRBD1 (6 bases). This CDR3 is built from 13 residues. Trimming removed 3 bases at V and 9 bases at J, with 13 bases between. Per germline, CDR1 MNHEY and CDR2 SMNVEV (reference sequence). CDR3 sequence: CASSLGGGYTQYF. CDR3 nucleotide sequence: TGTGCCAGCAGTTTGGGTGGGGGCTACACGCAGTATTTT.

The rearrangement uses TRBV7-2 and TRBJ1-5, with unresolved D. V lost 3 bases and J lost 4, with 7 bases in between. There are 13 residues in the CDR3. CDR1 SGHTA and CDR2 FQGNSA come from the germline V gene. The CDR3 is CASSFPGNQPQHF. CDR3 DNA: TGTGCCAGCAGCTTCCCGGGGAATCAGCCCCAGCATTTT. Using reference TRBV7-2 and TRBJ1-5 for the parts outside the CDR3, the full variable domain is GAGVSQSPSNKVTEKGKDVELRCDPISGHTALYWYRQSLGQGLEFLIYFQGNSAPDKSGLPSDRFSAERTGGSVSTLTIQRTQQEDSAVYLCASSFPGNQPQHFGDGTRLSIL.